This T cell receptor beta chain derives from a study of OX40 agonist ivuxolimab in advanced cancers. Study as a whole: Patients in dose escalation had liver, melanoma, kidney or head and neck cancers.

The germline V and J ends were trimmed by 5 bases and 5 bases, with 18 bases remaining between them. Germline-derived CDR1 and CDR2 are SEHNR and FQNEAQ (reference sequence). CDR3 length: 15 residues. Only in-frame clones appear in the TCRdb table, and some are missing; sequencing was by immunoSEQ multiplex PCR. The table records tens of thousands of clones, about four fifths of them present only once. The source is an adult with an advanced solid tumor such as melanoma, head and neck, liver or kidney cancer. Here the sequenced sample was CD4+ or CD8+ T cells sorted from blood, taken in a trial of the OX40 agonist ivuxolimab. The rearrangement joins TRBV7-9 to TRBJ1-2, with D maybe TRBD1 (6 bases). CDR3 in amino acids: CASSPGDNVIYGYTF. The CDR3 DNA is TGTGCCAGCAGCCCGGGGGACAATGTAATATATGGCTACACCTTC.